A selection of T cell receptor beta chains follows, all from one sample in a study of blood T cell repertoires in COVID-19. Produced via immunoSEQ multiplex PCR; TCRdb's table is partial and in-frame only. The data show more than 200,000 clones, more than 85% seen once. Sequenced input: PBMCs or T cells enriched from blood (not recorded which). Receptors were obtained from a woman in her twenties or thirties who had recovered from COVID-19. CDR3s include the opening cysteine and the closing phenylalanine or tryptophan. D genes are given only for firm matches. Rows give clone size only sometimes, using once, few, many, or a class for an expanded clone.

-	TRBJ1-2	-	TRBV29-1	TGCAGCGTTGAAGGGGGCTGGGGCTACACCTTC	CSVEGGWGYTF
-	TRBJ1-2	-	TRBV28	TGTGCCAGCAGTTTACTGGCGACAGTCTATGGCTACACCTTC	CASSLLATVYGYTF
TRBD1	TRBJ2-7	-	TRBV6-5	TGTGCCAGCAGTTACGCCAGGGGGCTATACGAGCAGTACTTC	CASSYARGLYEQYF
TRBD2	TRBJ2-1	-	TRBV6-2/TRBV6-3	TGTGCCAGCAGTTACTCCCTGCGGGACTACCCCTACAATGAGCAGTTCTTC	CASSYSLRDYPYNEQFF
TRBD2	TRBJ2-1	-	TRBV5-4	TGTGCCAGCAGCTTGGCCATAGCGGGAGAAGGCAATGAGCAGTTCTTC	CASSLAIAGEGNEQFF
-	TRBJ1-2	-	TRBV20-1	TGCAGTGCTAGTAAGAACGACAAAGCACTCAACTATGGCTACACCTTC	CSASKNDKALNYGYTF
-	TRBJ2-6	-	TRBV28	TGTGCCAGCAGTCTTATACAGGATAGCGTCCTGACTTTC	CASSLIQDSVLTF
TRBD1	TRBJ1-2	-	TRBV28	TGTGCCAGCAGTTCTCCAGGGGGCAGTGGCTACACCTTC	CASSSPGGSGYTF
-	TRBJ2-1	many	TRBV5-6	TGTGCCAGCACCCAATCGGCGGATCCCTACAATGAGCAGTTCTTC	CASTQSADPYNEQFF
-	TRBJ1-3	-	TRBV18	TGTGCCAGCTCACCAACAGTCAGCTCTGGAAACACCATATATTTT	CASSPTVSSGNTIYF
TRBD2	TRBJ2-1	-	TRBV7-9	TGTGCCAGCAGCCGACTAGCGGGAGAAACGGGCTCCTACAATGAGCAGTTCTTC	CASSRLAGETGSYNEQFF
-	TRBJ1-2	-	TRBV5-1	TGCGCCAGCAGCTTCTTCGGACTCGATGGCTACACCTTC	CASSFFGLDGYTF
TRBD1	TRBJ1-5	-	TRBV6-1	TGTGCCAGCAGTGCCCCCCCGGACAGGCCCTATCAGCCCCAGCATTTT	CASSAPPDRPYQPQHF
-	TRBJ2-7	-	TRBV27	TGTGCCAGCAGGTCCTGGGAGTACGAGCAGTACTTC	CASRSWEYEQYF
TRBD1	TRBJ2-7	-	TRBV2	TGTGCCAGCAGGAGGGGGTATCCGGGACAGGGTGTCCACGAGCAGTACTTC	CASRRGYPGQGVHEQYF
-	TRBJ2-1	-	TRBV25-1	TGTGCCAGCAGTGACTTTTCCTACAATGAGCAGTTCTTC	CASSDFSYNEQFF
-	TRBJ1-2	-	TRBV18	TGTGCCAGCTCACGGCCAGGGCAGTATGGCTACACCTTC	CASSRPGQYGYTF
-	TRBJ1-1	-	TRBV5-4	TGTGCCAGCAGCTTGGGTCCTCCGGGGAACACTGAAGCTTTCTTT	CASSLGPPGNTEAFF
TRBD2	TRBJ2-1	-	TRBV5-1	TGCGCCAGCAGCATAAAGCGGGACCACCTCCGAAGCTCCTACAATGAGCAGTTCTTC	CASSIKRDHLRSSYNEQFF
-	TRBJ2-7	-	TRBV10-3	TGTGCCATCAGTGAGATATTGTCCTACGAGCAGTACTTC	CAISEILSYEQYF
-	TRBJ2-1	-	TRBV7-9	TGTGCCAGCAGCTCGCTAGCGACGAGCTCCTACAATGAGCAGTTCTTC	CASSSLATSSYNEQFF
-	TRBJ2-5	-	TRBV24-1	TGTGCCACCAGTGATTTCCTACAGGGGAGGGAGACCCAGTACTTC	CATSDFLQGRETQYF
-	TRBJ1-4	-	TRBV15	TGTGCCACCAGCAGAGGCGACGCAAGGGACACCCTATCAGAACTGTTTTTT	CATSRGDARDTLSELFF
TRBD1	TRBJ1-2	-	TRBV9	TGTGCCAGTGACAGGGGCTATGGCTACACCTTC	CASDRGYGYTF
TRBD1	TRBJ1-2	-	TRBV4-1	TGCGCCAGCAGCCAGGACCTCTACAGGGGGTTTCCCTATGGCTACACCTTC	CASSQDLYRGFPYGYTF
TRBD1	TRBJ1-5	-	TRBV7-2	TGTGCCAGCAATAAAGGACAGGGCAATCAGCCCCAGCATTTT	CASNKGQGNQPQHF
-	TRBJ2-1	once	TRBV9	TGTGCCAGCAGCGTAGGGGCCAGGGGCTCGGAGGAGCAGTTCTTC	CASSVGARGSEEQFF
-	TRBJ2-7	-	TRBV28	TGTGCCAGCAGTTTTGTCAATCACTACGAGCAGTACTTC	CASSFVNHYEQYF
TRBD1	TRBJ1-2	-	TRBV7-9	TGTGCCAGCAGCAAATACAGGGGGCCATCATATGGCTACACCTTC	CASSKYRGPSYGYTF
-	TRBJ2-3	-	TRBV28	TGTGCCAGCAGTTTCCGTAAGGGACTGATATTGAGTGCAGATACGCAGTATTTT	CASSFRKGLILSADTQYF
TRBD2	TRBJ2-7	-	TRBV7-2	TGTGCCAGCAGCTTAGAAGGGACTAGCGGTCACAGCTCCTACGAGCAGTACTTC	CASSLEGTSGHSSYEQYF
TRBD2	TRBJ2-7	-	TRBV3-1/TRBV3-2	TGTGCCAGCAGCCAAGATCTTACTAGCGGGACGAACGAGCAGTACTTC	CASSQDLTSGTNEQYF
TRBD1	TRBJ1-5	-	TRBV4-2	TGTGCCAGCTCGGGACAGGGGTTGAGCAATCAGCCCCAGCATTTT	CASSGQGLSNQPQHF
TRBD1	TRBJ1-5	once	TRBV28	TGTGCCAGCAGTCCGGGACAGGCTAGCAATCAGCCCCAGCATTTT	CASSPGQASNQPQHF
-	TRBJ2-1	-	TRBV7-3	TGTGCCAGCAGCTTAAACAGGGATAATGAGCAGTTCTTC	CASSLNRDNEQFF
-	TRBJ1-1	few	TRBV7-9	TGTGCCAGCAGCCACATAATGGGGGGAATGGGTGAAGCTTTCTTT	CASSHIMGGMGEAFF
-	TRBJ1-2	-	TRBV28	TGTGCCAGCAGCCCGGGAGGGTCTTACTATGGCTACACCTTC	CASSPGGSYYGYTF
-	TRBJ2-1	-	TRBV11-2	TGTGCCAGCAGCTTAGATTGGCGGGGAGAGAGGGATGAGCAGTTCTTC	CASSLDWRGERDEQFF
TRBD1	TRBJ1-3	-	TRBV7-2	TGTGCCAGCAGCATTACAGGACAGGGGTGGAACACCATATATTTT	CASSITGQGWNTIYF
-	TRBJ1-1	-	TRBV9	TGTGCCAGCAGCGTAGGACAGCTGAACACTGAAGCTTTCTTT	CASSVGQLNTEAFF
TRBD1	TRBJ1-2	-	TRBV20-1	TGCAGTGCCAGTTCCCCCGGGACAGGGGAAGGCTACACCTTC	CSASSPGTGEGYTF
TRBD2	TRBJ2-7	once	TRBV5-5	TGTGCCAGCAGCCCCAGACCGGGGGGGGCCTACGAGCAGTACTTC	CASSPRPGGAYEQYF